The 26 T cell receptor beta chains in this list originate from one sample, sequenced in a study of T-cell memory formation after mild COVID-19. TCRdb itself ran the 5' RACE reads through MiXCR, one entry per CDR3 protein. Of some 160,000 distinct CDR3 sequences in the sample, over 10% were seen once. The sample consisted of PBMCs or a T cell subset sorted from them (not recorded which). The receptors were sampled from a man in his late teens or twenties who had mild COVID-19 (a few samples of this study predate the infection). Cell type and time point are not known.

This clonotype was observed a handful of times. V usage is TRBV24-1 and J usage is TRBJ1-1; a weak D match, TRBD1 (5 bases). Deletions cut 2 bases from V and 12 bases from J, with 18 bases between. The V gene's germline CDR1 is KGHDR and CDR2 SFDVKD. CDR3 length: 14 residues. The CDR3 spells CATSDSGTGDDSFF. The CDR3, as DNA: TGTGCCACCAGTGATTCCGGGACGGGCGATGATTCTTTCTTT.

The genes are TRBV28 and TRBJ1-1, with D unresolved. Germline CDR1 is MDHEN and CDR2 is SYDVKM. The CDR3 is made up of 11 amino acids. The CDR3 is CGSRRDTEAFF. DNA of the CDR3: TGTGGTAGCAGGAGAGACACTGAAGCTTTCTTT.

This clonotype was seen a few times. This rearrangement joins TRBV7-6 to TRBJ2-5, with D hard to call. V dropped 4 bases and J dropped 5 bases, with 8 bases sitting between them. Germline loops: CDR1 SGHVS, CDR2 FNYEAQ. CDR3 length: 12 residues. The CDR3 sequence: CASSSAGETQYF. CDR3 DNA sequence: TGTGCCAGCAGCTCCGCCGGGGAGACCCAGTACTTC. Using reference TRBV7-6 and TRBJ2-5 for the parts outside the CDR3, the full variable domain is GAGVSQSPRYKVTKRGQDVALRCDPISGHVSLYWYRQALGQGPEFLTYFNYEAQQDKSGLPNDRFSAERPEGSISTLTIQRTEQRDSAMYRCASSSAGETQYFGPGTRLLVL.

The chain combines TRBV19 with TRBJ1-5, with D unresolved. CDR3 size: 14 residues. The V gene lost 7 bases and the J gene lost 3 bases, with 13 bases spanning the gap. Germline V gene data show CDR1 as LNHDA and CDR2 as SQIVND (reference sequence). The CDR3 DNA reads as TGTGCCAGTACGGGGTACACTGTCAATCAGCCCCAGCATTTT. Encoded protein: CASTGYTVNQPQHF.

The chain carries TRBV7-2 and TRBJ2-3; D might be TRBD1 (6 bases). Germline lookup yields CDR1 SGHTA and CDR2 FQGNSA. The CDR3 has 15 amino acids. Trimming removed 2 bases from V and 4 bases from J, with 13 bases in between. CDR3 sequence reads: CASSLRGRGADTQYF. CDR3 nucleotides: TGTGCCAGCAGCTTACGGGGCAGGGGTGCAGATACGCAGTATTTT.

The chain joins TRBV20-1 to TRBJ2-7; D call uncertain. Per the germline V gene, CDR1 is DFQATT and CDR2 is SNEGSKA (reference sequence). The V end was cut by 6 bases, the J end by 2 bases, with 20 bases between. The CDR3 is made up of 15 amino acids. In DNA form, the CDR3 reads TGCAGTGCCGAGTTTAGGGCCAAGTTCCCCTACGAGCAGTACGTC. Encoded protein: CSAEFRAKFPYEQYV.

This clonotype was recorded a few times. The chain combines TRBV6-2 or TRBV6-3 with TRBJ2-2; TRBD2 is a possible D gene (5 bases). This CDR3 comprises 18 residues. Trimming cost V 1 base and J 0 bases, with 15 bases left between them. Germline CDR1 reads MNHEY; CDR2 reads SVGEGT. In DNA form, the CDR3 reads TGTGCCAGCAGTTACTACCTAGCCCTAAACCCGAACACCGGGGAGCTGTTTTTT. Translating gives CASSYYLALNPNTGELFF.

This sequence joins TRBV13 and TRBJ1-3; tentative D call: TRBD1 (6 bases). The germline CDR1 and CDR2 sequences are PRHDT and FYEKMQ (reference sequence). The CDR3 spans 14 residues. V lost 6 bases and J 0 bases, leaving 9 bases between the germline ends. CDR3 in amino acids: CASRWGLSGNTIYF. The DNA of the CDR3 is TGTGCCAGCAGATGGGGGCTCTCTGGAAACACCATATATTTT.

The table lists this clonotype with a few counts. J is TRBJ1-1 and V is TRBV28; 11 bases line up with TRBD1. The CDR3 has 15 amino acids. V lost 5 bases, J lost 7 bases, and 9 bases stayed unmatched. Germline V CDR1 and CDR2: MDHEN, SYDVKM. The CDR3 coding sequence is TGTGCCAGCAGTCCCCCGGGACAGGGGGTCGGTGAAGCTTTCTTT. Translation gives CASSPPGQGVGEAFF.

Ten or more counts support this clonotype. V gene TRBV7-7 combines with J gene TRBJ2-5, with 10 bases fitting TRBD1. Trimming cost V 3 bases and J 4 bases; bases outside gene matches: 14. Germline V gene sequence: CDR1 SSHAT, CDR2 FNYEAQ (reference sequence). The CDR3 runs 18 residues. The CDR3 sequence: CASSLFAPGTGDGETQYF. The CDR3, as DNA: TGTGCCAGCAGCTTGTTCGCCCCCGGGACAGGGGATGGAGAGACCCAGTACTTC.

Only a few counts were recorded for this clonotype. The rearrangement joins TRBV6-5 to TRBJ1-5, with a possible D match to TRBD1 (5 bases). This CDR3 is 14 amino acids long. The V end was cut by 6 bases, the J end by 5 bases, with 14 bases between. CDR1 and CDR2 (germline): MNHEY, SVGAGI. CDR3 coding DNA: TGTGCCAGCAGGTCCGGACAAAGGCATCAGCCCCAGCATTTT. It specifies CASRSGQRHQPQHF.

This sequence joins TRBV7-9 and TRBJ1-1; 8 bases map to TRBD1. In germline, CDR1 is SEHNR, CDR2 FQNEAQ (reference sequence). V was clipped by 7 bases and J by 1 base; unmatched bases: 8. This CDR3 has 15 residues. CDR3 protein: CASNEWDRRNTEAFF. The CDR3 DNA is TGTGCCAGCAACGAGTGGGACAGGAGGAACACTGAAGCTTTCTTT.

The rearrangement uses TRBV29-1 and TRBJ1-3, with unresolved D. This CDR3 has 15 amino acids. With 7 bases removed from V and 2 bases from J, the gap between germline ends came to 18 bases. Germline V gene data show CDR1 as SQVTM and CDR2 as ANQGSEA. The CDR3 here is CSAAKQAGPGNTIYF. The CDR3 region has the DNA TGCAGCGCCGCAAAGCAGGCCGGTCCTGGAAACACCATATATTTT.

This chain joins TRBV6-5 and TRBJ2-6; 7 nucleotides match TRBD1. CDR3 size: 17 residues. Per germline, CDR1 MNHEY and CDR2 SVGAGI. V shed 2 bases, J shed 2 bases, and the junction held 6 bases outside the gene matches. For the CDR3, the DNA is TGTGCCAGCAGTTACACGATTACAGGGGCTGGGGCCAACGTCCTGACTTTC. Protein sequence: CASSYTITGAGANVLTF.

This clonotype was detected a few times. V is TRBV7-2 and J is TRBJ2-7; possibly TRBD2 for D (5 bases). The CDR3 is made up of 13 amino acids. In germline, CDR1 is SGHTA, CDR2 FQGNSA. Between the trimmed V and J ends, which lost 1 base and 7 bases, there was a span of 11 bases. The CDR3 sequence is CASSLGGSGEQYF. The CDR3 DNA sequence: TGTGCCAGCAGCTTAGGTGGGTCGGGGGAGCAGTACTTC.

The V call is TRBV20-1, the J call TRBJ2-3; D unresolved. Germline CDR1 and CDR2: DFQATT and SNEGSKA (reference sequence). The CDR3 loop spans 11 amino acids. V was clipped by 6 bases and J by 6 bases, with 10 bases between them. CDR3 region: CSATRWDTQYF. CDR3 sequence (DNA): TGCAGTGCCACAAGGTGGGATACGCAGTATTTT.

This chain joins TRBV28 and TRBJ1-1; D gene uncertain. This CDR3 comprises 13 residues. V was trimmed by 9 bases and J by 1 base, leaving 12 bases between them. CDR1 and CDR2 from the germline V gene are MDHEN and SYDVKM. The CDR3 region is CASHETQNTEAFF. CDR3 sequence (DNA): TGTGCCAGTCACGAAACCCAGAACACTGAAGCTTTCTTT.

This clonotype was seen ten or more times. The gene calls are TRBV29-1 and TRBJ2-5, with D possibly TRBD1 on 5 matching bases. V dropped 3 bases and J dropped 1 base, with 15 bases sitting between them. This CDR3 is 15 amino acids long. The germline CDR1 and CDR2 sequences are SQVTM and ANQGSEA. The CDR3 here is CSVEGPPGLQETQYF. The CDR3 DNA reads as TGCAGCGTTGAGGGGCCACCGGGTCTCCAAGAGACCCAGTACTTC.

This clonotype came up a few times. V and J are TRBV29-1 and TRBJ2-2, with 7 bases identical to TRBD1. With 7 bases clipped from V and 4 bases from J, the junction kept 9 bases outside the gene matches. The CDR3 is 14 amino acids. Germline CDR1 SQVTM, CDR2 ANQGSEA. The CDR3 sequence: CSAAETGSTGELFF. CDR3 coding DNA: TGCAGCGCTGCGGAGACAGGGAGCACCGGGGAGCTGTTTTTT.

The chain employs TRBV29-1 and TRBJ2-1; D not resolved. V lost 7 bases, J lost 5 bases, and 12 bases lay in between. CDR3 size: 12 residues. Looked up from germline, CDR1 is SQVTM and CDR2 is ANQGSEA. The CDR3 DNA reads TGCAGCGCTGGGCGTAATGACAATGAGCAGTTCTTC. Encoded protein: CSAGRNDNEQFF.

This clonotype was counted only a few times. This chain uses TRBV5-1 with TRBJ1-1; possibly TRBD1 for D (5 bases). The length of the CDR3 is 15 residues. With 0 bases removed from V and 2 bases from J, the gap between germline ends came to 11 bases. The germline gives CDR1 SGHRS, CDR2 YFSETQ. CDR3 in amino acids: CASSLASGPNTEAFF. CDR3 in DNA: TGCGCCAGCAGCTTGGCCTCGGGACCCAACACTGAAGCTTTCTTT.

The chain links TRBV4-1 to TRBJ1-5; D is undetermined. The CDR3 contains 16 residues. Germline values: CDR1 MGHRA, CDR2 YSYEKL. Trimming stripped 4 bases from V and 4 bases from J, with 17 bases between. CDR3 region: CASSPTPVATNQPQHF. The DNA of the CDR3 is TGCGCCAGCAGCCCCACCCCCGTGGCCACAAATCAGCCCCAGCATTTT.

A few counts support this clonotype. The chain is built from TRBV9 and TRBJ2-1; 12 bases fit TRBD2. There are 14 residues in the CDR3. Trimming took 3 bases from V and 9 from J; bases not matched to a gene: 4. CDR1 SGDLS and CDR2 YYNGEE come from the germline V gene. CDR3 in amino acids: CASSASGGAPEQFF. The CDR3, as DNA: TGTGCCAGCAGCGCTAGCGGGGGGGCCCCTGAGCAGTTCTTC.

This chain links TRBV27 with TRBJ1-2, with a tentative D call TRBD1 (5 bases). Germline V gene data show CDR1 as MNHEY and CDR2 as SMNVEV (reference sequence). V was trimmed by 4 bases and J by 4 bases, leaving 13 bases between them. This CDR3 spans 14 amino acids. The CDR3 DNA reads TGTGCCAGCAGTTACGACAGCGCATTCTATGGCTACACCTTC. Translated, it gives CASSYDSAFYGYTF.

The DNA for the CDR3 is TGTGCCAGCACGGAAGGTCATACCTACGAGCAGTACGTC. Translated: CASTEGHTYEQYV. The chain employs TRBV28 and TRBJ2-7, with D unresolved. CDR3 size: 13 residues. The V gene's germline CDR1 is MDHEN and CDR2 SYDVKM. V lost 7 bases, J lost 2 bases, and 12 bases lay in between.

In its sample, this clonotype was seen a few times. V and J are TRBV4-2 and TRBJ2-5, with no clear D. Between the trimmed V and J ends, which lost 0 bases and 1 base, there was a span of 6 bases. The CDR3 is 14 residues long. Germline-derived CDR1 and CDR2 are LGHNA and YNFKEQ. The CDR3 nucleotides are TGTGCCAGCAGCCAAGAACCCCTCCAAGAGACCCAGTACTTC. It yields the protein CASSQEPLQETQYF.